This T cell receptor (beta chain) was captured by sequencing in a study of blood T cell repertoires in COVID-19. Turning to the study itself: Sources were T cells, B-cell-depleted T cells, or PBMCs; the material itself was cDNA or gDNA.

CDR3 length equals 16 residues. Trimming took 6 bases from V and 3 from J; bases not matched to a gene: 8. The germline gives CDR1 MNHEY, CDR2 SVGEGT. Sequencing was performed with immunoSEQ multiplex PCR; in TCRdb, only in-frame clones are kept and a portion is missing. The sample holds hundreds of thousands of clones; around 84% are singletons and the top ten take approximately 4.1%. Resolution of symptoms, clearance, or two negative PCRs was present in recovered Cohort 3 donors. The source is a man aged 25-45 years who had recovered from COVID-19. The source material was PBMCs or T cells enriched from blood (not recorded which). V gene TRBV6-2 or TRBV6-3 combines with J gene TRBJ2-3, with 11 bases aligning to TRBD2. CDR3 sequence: CASSLIAGGLTDTQYF. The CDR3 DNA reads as TGTGCCAGCAGCCTAATAGCGGGAGGGTTGACAGATACGCAGTATTTT.